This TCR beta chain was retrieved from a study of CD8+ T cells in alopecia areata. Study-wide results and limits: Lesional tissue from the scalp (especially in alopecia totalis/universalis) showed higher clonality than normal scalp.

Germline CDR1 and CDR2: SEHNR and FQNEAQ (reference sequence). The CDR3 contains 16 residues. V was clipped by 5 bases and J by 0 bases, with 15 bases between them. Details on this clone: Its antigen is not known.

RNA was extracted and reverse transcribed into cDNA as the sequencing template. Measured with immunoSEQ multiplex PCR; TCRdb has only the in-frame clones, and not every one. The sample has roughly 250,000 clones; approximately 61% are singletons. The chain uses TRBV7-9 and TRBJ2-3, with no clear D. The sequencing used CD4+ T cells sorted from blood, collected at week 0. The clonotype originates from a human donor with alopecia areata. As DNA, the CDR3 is TGTGCCAGCAGCCCGAACAAGGCGCTTAGCACAGATACGCAGTATTTT. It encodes CASSPNKALSTDTQYF. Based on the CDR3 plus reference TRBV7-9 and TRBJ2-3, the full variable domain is DTGVSQNPRHKITKRGQNVTFRCDPISEHNRLYWYRQTLGQGPEFLTYFQNEAQLEKSRLLSDRFSAERPKGSFSTLEIQRTEQGDSAMYLCASSPNKALSTDTQYFGPGTRLTVL.